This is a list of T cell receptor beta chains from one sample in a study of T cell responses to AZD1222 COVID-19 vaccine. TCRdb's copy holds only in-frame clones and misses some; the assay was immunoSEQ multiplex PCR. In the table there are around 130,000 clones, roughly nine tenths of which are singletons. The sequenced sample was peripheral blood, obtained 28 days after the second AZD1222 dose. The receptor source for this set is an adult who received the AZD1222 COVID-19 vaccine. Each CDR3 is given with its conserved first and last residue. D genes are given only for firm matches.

CASGRTDTQYF	TGTGCCAGCGGGCGCACAGATACGCAGTATTTT	TRBV12-3/TRBV12-4	TRBJ2-3	NA
CASSQEGGQGIYGYTF	TGTGCCAGCAGCCAAGAGGGGGGACAGGGTATCTATGGCTACACCTTC	TRBV4-2	TRBJ1-2	TRBD1
CASSGGTSGRLNEQFF	TGTGCCAGCAGCGGGGGGACTAGCGGGAGACTCAATGAGCAGTTCTTC	TRBV11-1	TRBJ2-1	TRBD2
CASILAGVNEQFF	TGTGCCAGCATACTAGCGGGAGTAAATGAGCAGTTCTTC	TRBV12-3/TRBV12-4	TRBJ2-1	TRBD2
CASSPRRDPGSSYNSPLHF	TGTGCCAGCAGCCCCCGGCGTGATCCGGGGAGCTCCTATAATTCACCCCTCCACTTT	TRBV11-2	TRBJ1-6	NA
CASSSGTGSVYEQFF	TGTGCCAGCAGCTCAGGAACGGGCTCAGTGTATGAGCAGTTCTTC	TRBV6-4	TRBJ2-1	NA
CASGLGSGTDTQYF	TGTGCCAGCGGGCTGGGCTCTGGCACAGATACGCAGTATTTT	TRBV9	TRBJ2-3	NA
CASRGMHTIYF	TGCGCCAGCAGGGGCATGCACACCATATATTTT	TRBV10-1	TRBJ1-3	NA
CASSYPGGGYTF	TGTGCCAGCAGTTACCCCGGTGGTGGCTACACCTTC	TRBV6-2/TRBV6-3	TRBJ1-2	NA
CATSDVASTNTGELFF	TGTGCCACCAGTGATGTAGCGAGCACGAACACCGGGGAGCTGTTTTTT	TRBV24-1	TRBJ2-2	NA
CASSLTGGENIQYF	TGTGCCAGCAGCCTTACAGGGGGGGAAAACATTCAGTACTTC	TRBV7-2	TRBJ2-4	NA
CASSQGPAGPRLNTEAFF	TGCGCCAGCAGCCAAGGTCCGGCAGGGCCAAGATTGAACACTGAAGCTTTCTTT	TRBV4-1	TRBJ1-1	NA
CASSVAAGRDISEQYF	TGTGCCAGCAGCGTAGCCGCTGGGAGGGACATCAGCGAGCAGTACTTC	TRBV9	TRBJ2-7	NA
CASSQDPSSGNTIYF	TGCGCCAGCAGCCAAGATCCGAGCTCTGGAAACACCATATATTTT	TRBV4-1	TRBJ1-3	NA
CASSSGGGGGDTQYF	TGTGCCAGCAGTTCCGGGGGGGGTGGAGGAGATACGCAGTATTTT	TRBV2	TRBJ2-3	TRBD2
CASSPMGTTGELFF	TGTGCCAGCAGCCCGATGGGGACCACCGGGGAGCTGTTTTTT	TRBV6-6	TRBJ2-2	NA
CASSTGPFYGYTF	TGTGCCAGCAGCACAGGGCCTTTCTATGGCTACACCTTC	TRBV7-8	TRBJ1-2	NA
CASSQGGQGNTGELFF	TGTGCCAGCAGCCAAGGAGGTCAGGGGAACACCGGGGAGCTGTTTTTT	TRBV3-1/TRBV3-2	TRBJ2-2	NA
CASSLTGTGNTIYF	TGCGCCAGCAGCCTGACAGGGACTGGAAACACCATATATTTT	TRBV5-1	TRBJ1-3	TRBD1
CASSLQGLGITEAFF	TGCGCCAGCAGCTTACAGGGCCTGGGGATCACTGAAGCTTTCTTT	TRBV5-1	TRBJ1-1	NA
CARLGGQEGGRAFF	TGTGCCAGGCTTGGGGGGCAGGAGGGCGGCCGAGCTTTCTTT	TRBV2	TRBJ1-1	NA
CASSPPGLAGVEAQYF	TGTGCCAGCAGCCCCCCGGGACTAGCGGGAGTAGAGGCCCAGTACTTC	TRBV7-9	TRBJ2-5	TRBD2
CASRHRGGPGETQYF	TGTGCCAGCAGACACCGGGGGGGCCCGGGAGAGACCCAGTACTTC	TRBV3-1/TRBV3-2	TRBJ2-5	TRBD2
CASSHTGTSGSYEQYF	TGTGCCAGCAGCCATACCGGGACTAGCGGCTCCTACGAGCAGTACTTC	TRBV3-1/TRBV3-2	TRBJ2-7	TRBD2
CASIEDRGIGGYTF	TGTGCCAGCATCGAAGACAGGGGGATAGGTGGCTACACCTTC	TRBV2	TRBJ1-2	TRBD1
CASSATGSGANVLTF	TGTGCCAGCAGTGCGACGGGCTCTGGGGCCAACGTCCTGACTTTC	TRBV2	TRBJ2-6	NA
CASSMSGTYFDGYTF	TGTGCCAGTAGTATGTCAGGGACTTATTTTGATGGCTACACCTTC	TRBV19	TRBJ1-2	NA
CAWAFDGIGDIQYF	TGTGCCTGGGCCTTCGACGGGATTGGGGACATTCAGTACTTC	TRBV30	TRBJ2-4	NA
CASSLPKTGVSLNEQFF	TGTGCCAGCAGCCTCCCAAAGACAGGGGTCTCCCTCAATGAGCAGTTCTTC	TRBV5-4	TRBJ2-1	TRBD1
CAWTRAGELFF	TGTGCCTGGACGCGGGCCGGGGAGCTGTTTTTT	TRBV30	TRBJ2-2	NA
CASSPGVSNQPQHF	TGTGCCAGCAGCCCAGGAGTTTCCAATCAGCCCCAGCATTTT	TRBV9	TRBJ1-5	NA
CASGERLDSGNTIYF	TGTGCCAGCGGAGAGCGCCTTGACTCTGGAAACACCATATATTTT	TRBV2	TRBJ1-3	NA
CASSQNSFGSTNEKLFF	TGTGCCAGCAGCCAAAATTCATTTGGTTCAACTAATGAAAAACTGTTTTTT	TRBV3-1/TRBV3-2	TRBJ1-4	NA
CASRTGVGTNEKLFF	TGTGCCAGCAGGACAGGGGTGGGAACTAATGAAAAACTGTTTTTT	TRBV19	TRBJ1-4	TRBD1
CASSTGASNYGYTF	TGTGCCAGTAGTACAGGGGCCTCTAACTATGGCTACACCTTC	TRBV19	TRBJ1-2	NA
CASSRNVGGGDTQYF	TGTGCCAGCAGCCGAAATGTGGGAGGGGGAGATACGCAGTATTTT	TRBV14	TRBJ2-3	NA
CASSIVSQTYSNQPQHF	TGTGCCAGTAGTATAGTATCACAGACTTATAGCAATCAGCCCCAGCATTTT	TRBV19	TRBJ1-5	NA
CASSLVGHPNEQFF	TGTGCCAGCAGCTTAGTAGGACACCCCAATGAGCAGTTCTTC	TRBV11-3	TRBJ2-1	NA
CASSQDRGWNTEAFF	TGCGCCAGCAGCCAAGATAGGGGCTGGAACACTGAAGCTTTCTTT	TRBV4-3	TRBJ1-1	NA
CASSSVGVGGYTF	TGTGCCAGCAGTTCTGTAGGAGTGGGGGGCTACACCTTC	TRBV6-5	TRBJ1-2	NA
CSVGFWGVNSYEQYF	TGCAGCGTCGGCTTCTGGGGCGTTAATTCCTACGAGCAGTACTTC	TRBV29-1	TRBJ2-7	NA
CASSVEGHYGYTF	TGTGCCAGCAGCGTGGAGGGCCACTATGGCTACACCTTC	TRBV9	TRBJ1-2	NA
CASSKGQNYGYTF	TGCGCCAGCAGCAAGGGACAGAACTATGGCTACACCTTC	TRBV5-1	TRBJ1-2	TRBD1
CAWSVLRDRGRGGYTF	TGTGCCTGGAGTGTACTCAGGGACAGGGGGCGCGGTGGCTACACCTTC	TRBV30	TRBJ1-2	TRBD1
CASSVPGIADTQYF	TGTGCCAGCAGTGTACCAGGGATCGCAGATACGCAGTATTTT	TRBV6-2/TRBV6-3	TRBJ2-3	NA
CASKWRDQETQYF	TGTGCCAGTAAGTGGCGGGATCAAGAGACCCAGTACTTC	TRBV19	TRBJ2-5	NA
CASSLDFNEKLFF	TGTGCCAGCAGCTTAGACTTTAATGAAAAACTGTTTTTT	TRBV11-2	TRBJ1-4	NA
CASRSRGLGTEAFF	TGTGCCAGCAGATCGAGGGGGCTGGGCACTGAAGCTTTCTTT	TRBV2	TRBJ1-1	TRBD1
CASSPGRVTGGSYEQYF	TGTGCCAGCAGCCCTGGCAGGGTTACAGGGGGATCCTACGAGCAGTACTTC	TRBV11-3	TRBJ2-7	TRBD1
CASSSGTGGAGRGYTF	TGCGCCAGCAGCTCCGGGACAGGGGGCGCGGGACGTGGCTACACCTTC	TRBV5-1	TRBJ1-2	TRBD1
CASSLPSGGAETQYF	TGTGCCAGCAGCTTACCTAGCGGGGGGGCGGAGACCCAGTACTTC	TRBV7-8	TRBJ2-5	TRBD2
CASSSPGRTGELFF	TGTGCCAGCAGTTCACCAGGGAGGACCGGGGAGCTGTTTTTT	TRBV27	TRBJ2-2	NA
CAWSASGTGAFF	TGTGCCTGGAGTGCTTCCGGGACAGGAGCTTTCTTT	TRBV30	TRBJ1-1	TRBD1
CASSVEIQETQYF	TGTGCCAGCAGTGTAGAGATCCAAGAGACCCAGTACTTC	TRBV2	TRBJ2-5	NA